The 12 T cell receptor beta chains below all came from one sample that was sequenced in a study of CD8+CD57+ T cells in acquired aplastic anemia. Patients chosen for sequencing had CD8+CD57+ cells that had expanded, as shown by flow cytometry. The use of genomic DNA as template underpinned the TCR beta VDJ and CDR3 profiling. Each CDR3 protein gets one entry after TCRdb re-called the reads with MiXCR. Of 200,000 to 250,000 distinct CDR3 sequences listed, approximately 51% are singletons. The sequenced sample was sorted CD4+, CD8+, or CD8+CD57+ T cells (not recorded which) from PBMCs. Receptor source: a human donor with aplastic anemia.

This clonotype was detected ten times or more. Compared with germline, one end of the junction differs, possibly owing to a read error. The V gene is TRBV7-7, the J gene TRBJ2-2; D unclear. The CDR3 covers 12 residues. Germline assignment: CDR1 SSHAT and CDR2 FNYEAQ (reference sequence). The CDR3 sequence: CASSLGDGELFF. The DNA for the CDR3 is TGTGCTAGCAGCTTAGGAGATGGGGAGCTGTTTTTT.

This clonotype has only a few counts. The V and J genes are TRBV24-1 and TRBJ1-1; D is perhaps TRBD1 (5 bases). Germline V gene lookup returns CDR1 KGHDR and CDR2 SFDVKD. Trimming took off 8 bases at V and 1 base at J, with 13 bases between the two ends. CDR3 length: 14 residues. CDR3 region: CATKGRTGNTEAFF. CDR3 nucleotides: TGTGCCACCAAGGGCAGAACAGGGAACACTGAAGCTTTCTTT.

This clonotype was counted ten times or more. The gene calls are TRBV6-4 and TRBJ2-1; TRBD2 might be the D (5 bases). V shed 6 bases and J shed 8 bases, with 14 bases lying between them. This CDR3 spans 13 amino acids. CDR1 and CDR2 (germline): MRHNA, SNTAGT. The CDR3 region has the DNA TGTGCCAGCAGCCCGGACTTTTACGATGAGCAGTTCTTC. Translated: CASSPDFYDEQFF.

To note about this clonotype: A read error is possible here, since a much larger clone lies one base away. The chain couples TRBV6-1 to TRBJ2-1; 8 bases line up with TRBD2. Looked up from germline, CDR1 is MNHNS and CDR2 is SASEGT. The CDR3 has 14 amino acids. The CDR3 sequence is CTSTPAGGHDEQFF. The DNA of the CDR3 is TGTACCAGCACCCCGGCGGGGGGACACGATGAGCAGTTCTTC.

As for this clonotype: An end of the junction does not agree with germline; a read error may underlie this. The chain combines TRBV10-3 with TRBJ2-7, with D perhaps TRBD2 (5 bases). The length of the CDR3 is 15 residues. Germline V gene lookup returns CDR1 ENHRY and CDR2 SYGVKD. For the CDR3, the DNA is TGTGCCAGCAGTTTCCTGGACGGGAAAATGTACGAGCAGTACTTC. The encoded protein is CASSFLDGKMYEQYF.

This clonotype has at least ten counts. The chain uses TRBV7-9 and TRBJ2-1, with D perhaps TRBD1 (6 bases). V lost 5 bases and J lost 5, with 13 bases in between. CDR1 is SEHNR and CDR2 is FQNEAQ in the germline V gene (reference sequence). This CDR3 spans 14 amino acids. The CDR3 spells CASSTTGKHNEQFF. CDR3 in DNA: TGTGCCAGCAGCACAACAGGGAAGCACAATGAGCAGTTCTTC.

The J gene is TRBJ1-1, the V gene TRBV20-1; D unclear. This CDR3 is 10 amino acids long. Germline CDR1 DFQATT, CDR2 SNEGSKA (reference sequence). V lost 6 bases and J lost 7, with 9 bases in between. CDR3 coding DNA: TGCAGTGCCGGTCGGGGTGAAGCTTTCTTT. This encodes CSAGRGEAFF.

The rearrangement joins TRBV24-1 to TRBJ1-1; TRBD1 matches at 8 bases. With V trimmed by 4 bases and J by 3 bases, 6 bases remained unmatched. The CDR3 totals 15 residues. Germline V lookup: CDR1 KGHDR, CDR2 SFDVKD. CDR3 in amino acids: CATSDFTGGDTEAFF. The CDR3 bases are TGTGCCACCAGTGACTTTACAGGGGGAGACACTGAAGCTTTCTTT.

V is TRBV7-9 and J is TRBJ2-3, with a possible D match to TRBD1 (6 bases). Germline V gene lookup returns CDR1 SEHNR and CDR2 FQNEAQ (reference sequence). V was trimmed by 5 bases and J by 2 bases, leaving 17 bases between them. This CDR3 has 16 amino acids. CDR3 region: CASSHKTGLDTDTQYF. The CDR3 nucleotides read TGTGCCAGCAGCCACAAAACAGGGCTTGACACAGATACGCAGTATTTT.

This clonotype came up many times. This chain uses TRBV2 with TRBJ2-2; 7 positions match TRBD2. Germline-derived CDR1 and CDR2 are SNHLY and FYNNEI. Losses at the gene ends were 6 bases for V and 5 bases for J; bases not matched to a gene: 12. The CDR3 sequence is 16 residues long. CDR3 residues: CASRETSARGTGELFF. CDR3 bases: TGTGCCAGCAGAGAAACTAGCGCCCGCGGGACCGGGGAGCTGTTTTTT.

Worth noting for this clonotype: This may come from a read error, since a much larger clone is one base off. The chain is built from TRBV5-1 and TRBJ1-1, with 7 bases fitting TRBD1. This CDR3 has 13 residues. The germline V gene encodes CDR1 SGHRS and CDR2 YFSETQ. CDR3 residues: CAGSLTGMTEAFF. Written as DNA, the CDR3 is TGCGCCGGCAGCTTGACAGGGATGACTGAAGCTTTCTTT. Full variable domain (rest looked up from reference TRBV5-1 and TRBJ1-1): KAGVTQTPRYLIKTRGQQVTLSCSPISGHRSVSWYQQTPGQGLQFLFEYFSETQRNKGNFPGRFSGRQFSNSRSEMNVSTLELGDSALYLCAGSLTGMTEAFFGQGTRLTVV.

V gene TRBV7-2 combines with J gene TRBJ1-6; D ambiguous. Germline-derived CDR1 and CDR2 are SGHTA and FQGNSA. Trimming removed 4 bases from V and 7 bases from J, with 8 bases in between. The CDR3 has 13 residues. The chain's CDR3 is CASSSLWNSPLHF. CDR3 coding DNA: TGTGCCAGCAGCTCCCTCTGGAATTCACCCCTCCACTTT.